This is a list of T cell receptor beta chains from one sample in a study of cytomegalovirus exposure and HLA in healthy donors. Produced via immunoSEQ multiplex PCR; TCRdb's table is partial and in-frame only. The sample lists some 150,000 clones; over 80% were seen once. Sequencing used PBMCs. The receptors originated from a man between 35 and 55 years old in good health and CMV-seronegative. The CDR3 runs from the conserved cysteine through the conserved F or W. The D gene is left open where the match is weak. Clone size is stated in some rows and not others, as once, few, many or a class when expanded.

>TRBD1|TRBJ2-5|TRBV4-1|.
CASSQQDRGLGETQYF
TGCGCCAGCAGCCAACAGGACAGGGGGCTAGGGGAGACCCAGTACTTC
>.|TRBJ2-5|TRBV18|.
CASSQSGSQETQYF
TGTGCCAGCTCCCAAAGCGGCTCTCAAGAGACCCAGTACTTC
>TRBD1|TRBJ1-2|TRBV7-3|few
CASSGGQGVYLYGYTF
TGTGCCAGCAGCGGGGGACAGGGCGTGTACCTCTATGGCTACACCTTC
>TRBD2|TRBJ2-5|TRBV12-5|.
CASGPTGGETQYF
TGTGCTAGTGGTCCTACGGGGGGGGAGACCCAGTACTTC
>TRBD2|TRBJ2-7|TRBV7-3|.
CASSLTGGLDYEQYF
TGTGCCAGCAGCTTAACGGGAGGACTAGACTACGAGCAGTACTTC
>TRBD1|TRBJ2-2|TRBV5-1|.
CASSGGQGTNTGELFF
TGCGCCAGCAGCGGAGGACAGGGGACGAACACCGGGGAGCTGTTTTTT
>.|TRBJ2-1|TRBV15|.
CATSRGVQGMHNEQFF
TGTGCCACCAGCAGAGGCGTACAGGGTATGCACAATGAGCAGTTCTTC
>TRBD2|TRBJ2-3|TRBV25-1|.
CASSERGLAGGRGDTQYF
TGTGCCAGCAGTGAACGAGGACTAGCGGGAGGGCGGGGAGATACGCAGTATTTT
>.|TRBJ2-2|TRBV5-1|few
CASSLQGTNTGELFF
TGCGCCAGCAGCTTGCAGGGTACGAACACCGGGGAGCTGTTTTTT
>TRBD1|TRBJ2-7|TRBV2|.
CASSETGGSVQYF
TGTGCCAGCAGTGAGACAGGGGGCTCTGTGCAGTACTTC